These 6 T cell receptor beta chains originate from one sample sequenced in a study of blood T cell repertoires in COVID-19. The assay was immunoSEQ multiplex PCR, and TCRdb's table has in-frame clones only and misses some. The sample has more than 200,000 clones, 70% to 90% seen once. Sequenced: peripheral blood. The receptors stem from a human donor in a cohort sampled during active COVID-19.

The V and J genes are TRBV30 and TRBJ1-6; 9 nucleotides align to TRBD1. The CDR3 is 15 residues long. Trimming took 3 bases from V and 8 from J; bases not matched to a gene: 8. Germline CDR1 is GTSNPN and CDR2 is SVGIG (reference sequence). CDR3 nucleotide sequence: TGTGCCTGGAGAATCAGGGACAGGGTGCATTCACCCCTCCACTTT. Its translation: CAWRIRDRVHSPLHF.

A remark on this clone: A read error is likely, as this CDR3 ends without the conserved phenylalanine or tryptophan. The DNA is omitted, as the CDR3 cannot be located on it reliably, and the CDR3 follows TCRdb's listing. The chain uses TRBV21-1 and TRBJ2-7; TRBD1 was called by the table and not checked on the DNA. TRBV21-1 corresponds to a pseudogene. The length of the CDR3 is 9 amino acids, counting both ends. The CDR3 is CASSKYASG.

The chain recombines TRBV18 with TRBJ2-7; 10 nucleotides line up with TRBD1. There are 15 residues in the CDR3. The V and J ends lost 2 bases and 5 bases, in that order; junction bases with no gene match: 6. Germline CDR1 is KGHSH and CDR2 is LQKENI. In DNA, the CDR3 is TGTGCCAGCTCACCATCCGGGACAGGGGCCCACGAGCAGTACTTC. Translating gives CASSPSGTGAHEQYF.

The J gene is TRBJ1-1, the V gene TRBV6-1, with 8 positions matching TRBD1. V dropped 2 bases and J dropped 3; count of bases not matched to a gene: 2. This CDR3 spans 14 amino acids. Germline CDR1 reads MNHNS; CDR2 reads SASEGT. The CDR3 sequence: CASSELDRDTEAFF. The CDR3 DNA sequence: TGTGCCAGCAGTGAACTGGACAGGGACACTGAAGCTTTCTTT.

The CDR3 sequence: CASSVTPRSERVPELFF. Here the CDR3 DNA reads TGTGCCAGCAGCGTAACCCCCAGGTCGGAGCGGGTTCCGGAGCTGTTTTTT. The chain has TRBV9 and TRBJ2-2; D perhaps matches TRBD2 (6 bases). Per the germline V gene, CDR1 is SGDLS and CDR2 is YYNGEE. Trimming pared 1 base from V and 10 bases from J, leaving 23 bases between. The CDR3 totals 17 residues.

In this sample, this clone turned up once. V and J are TRBV3-1 (or the pseudogene TRBV3-2) and TRBJ1-2, with 7 bases that match TRBD1. CDR3 length: 16 amino acids. The germline V gene encodes CDR1 LGHDT and CDR2 YNNKEL (reference sequence). Trimming cost V 1 base and J 2 bases; bases outside gene matches: 7. The CDR3 here is CASSQVGLTGNYGYTF. CDR3 coding DNA: TGTGCCAGCAGCCAAGTGGGGTTGACAGGGAACTATGGCTACACCTTC.